The source of this T cell receptor (beta chain) is a study of cytomegalovirus exposure and HLA in healthy donors. Turning to this clone: Its antigen remains unidentified.

Study outcomes and limitations: In vitro assays verified that a few CMV-associated chains recognized CMV antigens specifically. Relative to equally common others, HLA-associated TCR beta chains showed greater clonal expansion in a later analysis. The authors reported that TCR beta sequences could predict HLA-A and HLA-B alleles. These predictions were accurate for most subjects in the first cohort.

The study ran its PCR with 60 Vbeta and 13 Jbeta primers. Study processing details: A later analysis counted 80 million or so unique TCR beta chains, some 10 million shared. Produced via immunoSEQ multiplex PCR; TCRdb's table is partial and in-frame only. V, J and clone size derive from that table, while D and trimming were established from the DNA sequence. The sample includes around 300,000 clones, around two thirds seen only once; the top ten take about 2.2%. The receptor comes from a female donor in good health and CMV-seronegative. The sequencing input was PBMCs.

The CDR3 DNA reads as TGTGCCAGCAGCGTAGGTAGGCCGGGGAATCAGCCCCAGCATTTT. This encodes CASSVGRPGNQPQHF. V is TRBV6-1 and J is TRBJ1-5, with D unresolved. Trimming left V 6 bases short and J 4 bases short, with 16 bases between. This CDR3 comprises 15 residues. CDR1 MNHNS and CDR2 SASEGT come from the germline V gene.